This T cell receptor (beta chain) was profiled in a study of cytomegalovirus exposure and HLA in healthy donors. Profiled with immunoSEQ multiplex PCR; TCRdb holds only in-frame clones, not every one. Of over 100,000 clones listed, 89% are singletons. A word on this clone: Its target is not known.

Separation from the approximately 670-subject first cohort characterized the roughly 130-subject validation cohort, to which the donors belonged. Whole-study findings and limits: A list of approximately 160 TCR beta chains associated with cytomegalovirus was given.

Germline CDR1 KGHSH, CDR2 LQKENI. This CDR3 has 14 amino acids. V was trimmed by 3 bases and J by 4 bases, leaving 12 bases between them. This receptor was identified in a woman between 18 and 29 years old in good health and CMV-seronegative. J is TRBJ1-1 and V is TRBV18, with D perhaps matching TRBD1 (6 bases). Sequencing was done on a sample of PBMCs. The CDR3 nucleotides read TGTGCCAGCTCACCCCACAGGGATACCACTGAAGCTTTCTTT. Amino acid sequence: CASSPHRDTTEAFF. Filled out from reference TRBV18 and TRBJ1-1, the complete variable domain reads NAGVMQNPRHLVRRRGQEARLRCSPMKGHSHVYWYRQLPEEGLKFMVYLQKENIIDESGMPKERFSAEFPKEGPSILRIQQVVRGDSAAYFCASSPHRDTTEAFFGQGTRLTVV.